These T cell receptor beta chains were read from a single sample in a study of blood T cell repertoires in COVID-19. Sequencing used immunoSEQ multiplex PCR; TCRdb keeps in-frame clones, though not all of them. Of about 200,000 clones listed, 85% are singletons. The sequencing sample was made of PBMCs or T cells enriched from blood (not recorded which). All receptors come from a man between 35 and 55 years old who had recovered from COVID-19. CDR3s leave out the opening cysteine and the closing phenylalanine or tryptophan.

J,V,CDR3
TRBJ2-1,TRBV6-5,ASSRENNEQF
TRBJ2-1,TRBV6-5,ASSLLAGTYNEQF
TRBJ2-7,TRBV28,ASRLRARQRDPYEQY
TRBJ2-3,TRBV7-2,ASSFRDTDTQY
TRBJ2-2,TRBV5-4,ASSSQAIYTGELF
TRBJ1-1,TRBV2,ASRPQGAVNTEAF
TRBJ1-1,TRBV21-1,ASTRQDTEAF
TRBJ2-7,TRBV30,AWSVGGSNYEQY
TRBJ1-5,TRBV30,AWSGGQPQH
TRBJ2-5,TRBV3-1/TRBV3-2,ASSQELSVQETQY
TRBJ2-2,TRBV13,ASSLAGRVVTGELF
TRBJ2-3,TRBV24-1,ATSDGLAPAADTQY
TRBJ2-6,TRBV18,ASSPGSSGANVLT
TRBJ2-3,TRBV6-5,ASSFRRDSYTDTQY
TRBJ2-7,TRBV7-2,ASSTKGRYRDEQY
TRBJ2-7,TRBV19,ASSAQGSSYEQY
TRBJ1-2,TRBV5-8,ASSLLQASGYT
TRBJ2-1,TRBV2,ASSADTGTSGNEQF
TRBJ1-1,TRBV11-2,ASSPRLLQAF
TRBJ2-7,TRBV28,ASRGGGSYEQY
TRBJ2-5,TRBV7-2,ASSLDRGRQETQY
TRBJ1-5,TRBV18,ASSPEYDQPQH
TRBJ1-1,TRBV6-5,ASSKTDNTEAF
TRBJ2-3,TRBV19,ATKTSGSADTQY
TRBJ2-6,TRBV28,ASSLLRGSGANVLT
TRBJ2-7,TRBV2,ASSLADISYEQY
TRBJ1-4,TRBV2,ASIEGRVTNEKLF
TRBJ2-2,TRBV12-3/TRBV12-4,ASRRAGTGELF
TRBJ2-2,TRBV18,ASSGGANTGELF
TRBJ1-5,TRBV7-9,ASSLDLGSHLGNQPQH
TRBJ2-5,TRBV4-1,ASSRRREETQY
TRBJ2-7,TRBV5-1,ASSLAAGFPYEQY
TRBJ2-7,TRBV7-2,ASSATSGNWGVEQY
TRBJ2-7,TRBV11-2,ASSDIDPGTNYEQY
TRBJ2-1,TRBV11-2,ASKPTSGRLNEQF
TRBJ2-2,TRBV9,ASSGQGAESGELF
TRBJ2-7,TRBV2,ASSQDRVSSYEQY
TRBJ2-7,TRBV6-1,ASSEGTDRQY
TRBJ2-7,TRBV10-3,AISGRQSYEQY
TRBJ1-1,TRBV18,ASSPLNRGGTEAF
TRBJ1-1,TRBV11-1,ASSLAQNTEAF